Below, 26 T cell receptor beta chains from the same sample are listed, as sequenced in a study of Graves' ophthalmopathy and Graves' hyperthyroidism. Amplification of TCR beta CDR3 regions used RNA transcripts. RT-PCR was first run with HTBI primers, then multiplex PCR in a second round. One entry per CDR3 protein results from TCRdb running MiXCR on the multiplex PCR reads. The data contain around 1.1 million distinct CDR3 sequences, around a third of them singletons. Material for sequencing was peripheral blood or thyroid tissue (not recorded which). The receptors were gathered from an adult man with Graves' hyperthyroidism.

The chain employs TRBV5-1 and TRBJ2-5; perhaps TRBD1 as D (6 bases). From germline, CDR1 is SGHRS and CDR2 YFSETQ. Between the trimmed V and J ends, which lost 2 bases and 3 bases, there was a span of 11 bases. The CDR3 runs 14 residues. The CDR3 sequence is CASSLIGTKETQYF. The CDR3 DNA sequence: TGCGCCAGCAGCTTAATTGGGACAAAAGAGACCCAGTACTTC.

Concerning this clonotype: It may be a read error: a sequence one base away is much more abundant. The chain carries TRBV2 and TRBJ1-2; a possible D gene is TRBD1 (5 bases). V shed 3 bases and J shed 12 bases, with 23 bases lying between them. This CDR3 has 15 amino acids. Germline assignment: CDR1 SNHLY and CDR2 FYNNEI. The CDR3 sequence is CASSDWGLVAGGHTF. CDR3 bases: TGTGCCAGCAGTGATTGGGGGTTGGTAGCAGGAGGCCACACCTTC.

This clonotype was found many times. The chain recombines TRBV7-9 with TRBJ1-2; tentatively, D is TRBD1 (6 bases). V was pared by 5 bases and J by 7 bases, with 23 bases between. This CDR3 is 16 amino acids long. CDR1 is SEHNR, CDR2 FQNEAQ, per germline (reference sequence). Here the CDR3 reads CASSRSGTSPGPGYTF. The CDR3 DNA reads as TGTGCCAGCAGCAGATCCGGGACATCTCCTGGGCCTGGCTACACCTTC. Full variable domain (missing parts from reference TRBV7-9 and TRBJ1-2): DTGVSQNPRHKITKRGQNVTFRCDPISEHNRLYWYRQTLGQGPEFLTYFQNEAQLEKSRLLSDRFSAERPKGSFSTLEIQRTEQGDSAMYLCASSRSGTSPGPGYTFGSGTRLTVV.

This clonotype was detected many times. The chain links TRBV13 to TRBJ1-1; D is ambiguous. Trimming pared 5 bases from V and 4 bases from J, leaving 14 bases between. CDR3 length: 14 residues. CDR1 is PRHDT and CDR2 is FYEKMQ in the germline V gene (reference sequence). The CDR3 sequence: CASSPQGRSTEAFF. DNA for the CDR3: TGTGCCAGCAGCCCCCAAGGTAGAAGCACTGAAGCTTTCTTT.

The table lists this clonotype with many counts. This chain uses TRBV24-1 with TRBJ2-7; D not certain. CDR3 length equals 17 residues. Germline CDR1 and CDR2: KGHDR and SFDVKD. V lost 5 bases and J lost 0, with 19 bases in between. The CDR3 loop reads CATSAPVIGTSSYEQYF. The CDR3 coding sequence is TGTGCCACCAGTGCCCCAGTAATAGGCACGAGCTCCTACGAGCAGTACTTC.

This clonotype was observed a single time. This could be a read error, since a much larger clone is one nucleotide away. This chain connects TRBV7-2 to TRBJ1-2; 12 bases match TRBD1. CDR1 and CDR2 from the germline V gene are SGHTA and FQGNSA. The CDR3 totals 15 residues. Trimming at V came to 5 bases and at J to 7 bases, leaving 8 bases not matched to a gene. In DNA, the CDR3 is TGTGCCAGCAGCCCGACCGGGACAGGGGGCTCTGGCTACACCTTC. Translated: CASSPTGTGGSGYTF.

This clonotype was recorded a few times. The chain combines TRBV6-5 with TRBJ2-7; 10 nucleotides line up with TRBD1. CDR1 is MNHEY and CDR2 is SVGAGI in the germline V gene. Trimming took 0 bases from V and 2 from J; bases not matched to a gene: 4. The CDR3 sequence is 16 residues long. The CDR3 is CASSYSTGQGTYEQYF. In DNA form, the CDR3 reads TGTGCCAGCAGTTACTCGACGGGACAGGGGACCTACGAGCAGTACTTC.

This clonotype came up many times. The chain employs TRBV5-1 and TRBJ1-2; D uncertain. Germline assignment: CDR1 SGHRS and CDR2 YFSETQ. The V end was cut by 1 base, the J end by 7 bases, with 8 bases between. The CDR3 totals 12 residues. The CDR3 sequence: CASSLSGVGYTF. The CDR3 nucleotides read TGCGCCAGCAGCTTGTCTGGCGTTGGCTACACCTTC.

Many counts were recorded for this clonotype. The rearrangement joins TRBV20-1 to TRBJ1-5; TRBD1 agrees at 10 bases. V trimming: 7 bases; J trimming: 0 bases; junction bases outside the gene matches: 12. CDR1 is DFQATT, CDR2 SNEGSKA, per germline (reference sequence). The CDR3 spans 17 residues. CDR3 amino acids: CSGRTGGGLYSNQPQHF. The CDR3 DNA is TGCAGTGGAAGGACAGGGGGGGGCCTTTATAGCAATCAGCCCCAGCATTTT.

This clonotype was found many times. J is TRBJ2-5 and V is TRBV7-9; 7 positions agree with TRBD2. The junction had 9 bases not matched to a gene; V was cut back by 7 bases and J by 7 bases. CDR1 is SEHNR, CDR2 FQNEAQ, per germline (reference sequence). The CDR3 length is 13 residues. The CDR3 DNA is TGTGCCAGCATGGACGGGAGGTCGCCGACCCAGTACTTC. It encodes CASMDGRSPTQYF.

The genes are TRBV20-1 and TRBJ2-5; D might be TRBD2 (6 bases). Trimming cost V 4 bases and J 7 bases, with 13 bases left between them. The CDR3 spans 12 residues. Germline CDR1 DFQATT, CDR2 SNEGSKA (reference sequence). The CDR3 sequence is CSATGGVVTQYF. The CDR3 coding sequence is TGCAGTGCTACTGGAGGGGTTGTGACCCAGTACTTC.

About this clonotype: Germline is not matched at one junction end, which may reflect a read error. The chain employs TRBV5-1 and TRBJ2-5; D may match TRBD1 or TRBD2 (5 bases each). The length of the CDR3 is 16 residues. In germline, CDR1 is SGHRS, CDR2 YFSETQ. The CDR3: CASSSNALGEMETQYF. Here the CDR3 DNA reads TGTGCCAGCAGCTCGAACGCACTAGGGGAGATGGAGACCCAGTACTTC.

This clonotype was picked up many times. This sequence joins TRBV9 and TRBJ2-2, with 7 bases that match TRBD1. The germline V gene encodes CDR1 SGDLS and CDR2 YYNGEE. J gave up 4 bases and V 2 bases, and 8 bases lay outside the gene matches. There are 16 residues in the CDR3. The CDR3 spells CASSVAGQVFTGELFF. The CDR3 DNA follows: TGTGCCAGCAGCGTCGCCGGACAGGTGTTCACCGGGGAGCTGTTTTTT.

This clonotype occurred a few times. The CDR3 DNA sequence: TGTGCCAGCAGCTTCCGGGGGGCGGGAGGGGCGAACACCGGGGAGCTGTTTTTT. Amino acid sequence: CASSFRGAGGANTGELFF. The chain carries TRBV7-2 and TRBJ2-2, with TRBD2 matching over 9 bases. V lost 3 bases to trimming and J lost 0 bases; unmatched junction nucleotides: 8. Germline lookup yields CDR1 SGHTA and CDR2 FQGNSA. The CDR3 loop spans 18 amino acids.

This clonotype was detected many times. CDR3: CASDYLAFF. CDR3 DNA sequence: TGTGCCAGTGATTATCTGGCTTTCTTT. The rearrangement uses TRBV2 and TRBJ1-1, with D hard to call. Trimming removed 9 bases from V and 11 bases from J, with 10 bases in between. This CDR3 spans 9 amino acids. The germline CDR1 and CDR2 sequences are SNHLY and FYNNEI.

The table lists this clonotype with a few counts. V usage is TRBV5-6 and J usage is TRBJ2-7; D is ambiguous. The CDR3 totals 15 residues. V lost 4 bases and J 2 bases, leaving 16 bases between the germline ends. Germline assignment: CDR1 SGHDT and CDR2 YYEEEE. For the CDR3, the DNA is TGTGCCAGCAGCGCCGAACAGATCTATCCCTACGAGCAGTACTTC. Protein product: CASSAEQIYPYEQYF. The full variable domain, its missing parts supplied by reference TRBV5-6 and TRBJ2-7, is DAGVTQSPTHLIKTRGQQVTLRCSPKSGHDTVSWYQQALGQGPQFIFQYYEEEERQRGNFPDRFSGHQFPNYSSELNVNALLLGDSALYLCASSAEQIYPYEQYFGPGTRLTVT.

This clonotype has more than one count but fewer than ten. This chain links TRBV29-1 with TRBJ1-1; 12 bases are shared with TRBD1. The germline gives CDR1 SQVTM, CDR2 ANQGSEA. This CDR3 has 15 amino acids. Germline trimming cut 4 bases from V and 5 bases from J; bases unmatched to any gene: 8. The CDR3 reads CSVAGQGASWTEAFF. The CDR3 DNA is TGCAGCGTTGCGGGACAGGGGGCTTCGTGGACTGAAGCTTTCTTT.

This clonotype was recorded many times. The chain links TRBV24-1 to TRBJ2-2; D ambiguous. CDR1 KGHDR and CDR2 SFDVKD come from the germline V gene. V shed 1 base and J shed 2 bases, with 7 bases lying between them. This CDR3 spans 15 amino acids. This chain's CDR3 is CATSDFGYNTGELFF. CDR3 coding DNA: TGTGCCACCAGTGATTTCGGTTACAACACCGGGGAGCTGTTTTTT.

The sample holds many counts of this clonotype. CDR3 DNA sequence: TGTGCCAGTAGTCCACAGGGCGACGAGCAGTACTTC. Encoded protein: CASSPQGDEQYF. V usage is TRBV19 and J usage is TRBJ2-7; D is perhaps TRBD1 (6 bases). Trimming removed 5 bases from V and 5 bases from J, with 10 bases in between. CDR1 and CDR2 from the germline V gene are LNHDA and SQIVND (reference sequence). This CDR3 has 12 amino acids.

The J gene is TRBJ1-2, the V gene TRBV9, with D maybe TRBD1 (5 bases). The CDR3 loop spans 15 amino acids. V gave up 0 bases and J gave up 8 bases, with 17 bases separating them. Germline lookup yields CDR1 SGDLS and CDR2 YYNGEE. This CDR3 reads CASSVASESPGGYTF. In DNA, the CDR3 is TGTGCCAGCAGCGTAGCGTCTGAGAGCCCAGGGGGCTACACCTTC.

This clonotype came up many times. This chain uses TRBV9 with TRBJ2-5; 10 bases agree with TRBD1. Trimming at V came to 7 bases and at J to 3 bases, leaving 3 bases not matched to a gene. In germline, CDR1 is SGDLS, CDR2 YYNGEE. The CDR3 contains 13 residues. This chain's CDR3 is CASVGQGEETQYF. The CDR3 bases are TGTGCCAGCGTTGGACAGGGGGAAGAGACCCAGTACTTC.

Many counts were recorded for this clonotype. The V call is TRBV6-5, the J call TRBJ1-1, with no clear D. CDR1 is MNHEY, CDR2 SVGAGI, per germline. V was clipped by 0 bases and J by 4 bases, with 6 bases between them. This CDR3 comprises 13 residues. The CDR3 region has the DNA TGTGCCAGCAGTTACTCGATGGCCACTGAAGCTTTCTTT. Translating it yields CASSYSMATEAFF.

This clonotype turned up a few times. The V and J genes are TRBV10-3 and TRBJ2-7; tentative D call: TRBD2 (6 bases). Deletions cut 1 base from V and 6 bases from J, with 19 bases between. CDR1 ENHRY and CDR2 SYGVKD come from the germline V gene. This CDR3 has 16 residues. In nucleotides, the CDR3 is TGTGCCATCAGTGAGTACGTTCGGGGGAATTTTGCCGAGCAGTACTTC. Translating it yields CAISEYVRGNFAEQYF.

This clonotype has ten or more counts. V is TRBV20-1 and J is TRBJ1-4; D not resolved. The CDR3 is made up of 12 amino acids. The V gene's germline CDR1 is DFQATT and CDR2 SNEGSKA (reference sequence). The CDR3 DNA is TGCATGCTACAGACAACTAATGAAAAACTGTTTTTT. Translated, it gives CMLQTTNEKLFF.

As for this clonotype: A much more abundant neighbour one base away suggests this may be a read error. The J gene is TRBJ2-7, the V gene TRBV7-6; D unclear. V was shortened by 5 bases and J by 2 bases, with 13 bases between the two germline ends. This CDR3 spans 14 amino acids. Germline V lookup: CDR1 SGHVS, CDR2 FNYEAQ. CDR3 sequence reads: CASSESGHAYEQYF. The CDR3 DNA reads as TGTGCCAGCAGCGAGTCGGGCCACGCCTACGAGCAGTACTTC.

This clonotype was counted at least ten times. The chain employs TRBV29-1 and TRBJ1-2; D perhaps matches TRBD1 (5 bases). V was clipped by 2 bases and J by 5 bases, with 12 bases between them. This CDR3 spans 13 amino acids. Germline assignment: CDR1 SQVTM and CDR2 ANQGSEA. CDR3 region: CSVETGAIYGYTF. In nucleotides, the CDR3 is TGCAGCGTTGAAACAGGTGCCATTTATGGCTACACCTTC.